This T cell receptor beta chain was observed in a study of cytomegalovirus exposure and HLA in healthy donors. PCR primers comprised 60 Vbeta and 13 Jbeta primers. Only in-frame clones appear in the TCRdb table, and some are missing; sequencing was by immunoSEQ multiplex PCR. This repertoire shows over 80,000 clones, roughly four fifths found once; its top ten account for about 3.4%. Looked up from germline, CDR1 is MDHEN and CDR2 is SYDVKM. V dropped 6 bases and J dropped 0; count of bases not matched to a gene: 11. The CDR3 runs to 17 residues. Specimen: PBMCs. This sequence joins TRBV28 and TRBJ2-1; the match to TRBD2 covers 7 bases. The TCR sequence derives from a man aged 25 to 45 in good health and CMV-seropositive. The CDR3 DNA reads TGTGCCAGCAGCTCCCAAGGCGGGAGCAACTCCTACAATGAGCAGTTCTTC. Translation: CASSSQGGSNSYNEQFF.